What follows are 17 T cell receptor beta chains derived from one specimen sequenced in a study of glioma-infiltrating T cells after dendritic cell vaccination. Sequencing was performed with immunoSEQ multiplex PCR; in TCRdb, only in-frame clones are kept and a portion is missing. The repertoire holds about 73,000 clones, with approximately 80% as singletons. The sequenced sample was blood, obtained before dendritic cell vaccination. The receptors here all came from a human donor with glioblastoma.

This clone was seen just once. The CDR3 nucleotides read TGCGCCAGCAGCCAAGCGGGGGGGCCGCAGTATTTT. Its protein product is CASSQAGGPQYF. The chain has TRBV4-1 and TRBJ2-3; 8 bases are shared with TRBD2. In germline, CDR1 is MGHRA, CDR2 YSYEKL. Trimming took 1 base from V and 10 from J; bases not matched to a gene: 1. This CDR3 has 12 residues.

The chain couples TRBV30 to TRBJ2-1; possible D gene TRBD2, 5 bases. From germline, CDR1 is GTSNPN and CDR2 SVGIG (reference sequence). V dropped 2 bases and J dropped 1 base, with 9 bases sitting between them. There are 14 residues in the CDR3. The CDR3 sequence: CAWSRGLSYNEQFF. CDR3 DNA: TGTGCCTGGAGTCGAGGGCTGTCCTACAATGAGCAGTTCTTC.

The J gene is TRBJ1-2, the V gene TRBV4-1; D is unclear. The germline gives CDR1 MGHRA, CDR2 YSYEKL. The CDR3 spans 16 residues. The ends were cut back, 1 base at V and 2 bases at J, with 14 bases in the middle. The CDR3 DNA reads TGCGCCAGCAGCCAAGTGACGGGTTCGGTAAACTATGGCTACACCTTC. Translating gives CASSQVTGSVNYGYTF.

This rearrangement joins TRBV6-1 to TRBJ1-2, with no clear D. Trimming stripped 4 bases from V and 8 bases from J, with 14 bases between. CDR3 length: 13 residues. Germline CDR1 reads MNHNS; CDR2 reads SASEGT. The CDR3 is CASSGTESGGYTF. The CDR3 DNA reads TGTGCCAGCAGTGGGACTGAATCGGGGGGCTACACCTTC.

The chain employs TRBV6-6 and TRBJ2-5; 12 bases agree with TRBD1. V gave up 4 bases and J gave up 5 bases; unmatched junction bases: 8. Per the germline V gene, CDR1 is MNHNY and CDR2 is SVGAGI (reference sequence). The CDR3 covers 16 residues. CDR3 bases: TGTGCCAGCAGTTCTCCGGGACAGGGGGCTGGGGAGACCCAGTACTTC. It specifies CASSSPGQGAGETQYF.

The chain recombines TRBV9 with TRBJ2-3, with TRBD2 matching over 9 bases. The CDR3 length is 14 residues. The J segment lost 4 bases and the V segment lost 3 bases, leaving 3 bases of the junction unmatched. Germline CDR1 reads SGDLS; CDR2 reads YYNGEE. CDR3 coding DNA: TGTGCCAGCAGCGAGGGACTAGCTTCAGATACGCAGTATTTT. The encoded protein is CASSEGLASDTQYF.

The chain is built from TRBV7-2 and TRBJ2-2; 7 bases line up with TRBD1. Germline V gene sequence: CDR1 SGHTA, CDR2 FQGNSA. V trimming: 8 bases; J trimming: 0 bases; junction bases outside the gene matches: 3. This CDR3 spans 14 amino acids. CDR3 sequence: CASQGQANTGELFF. Here the CDR3 DNA reads TGTGCCAGCCAAGGACAGGCGAACACCGGGGAGCTGTTTTTT. The complete variable domain, with remaining parts taken from reference TRBV7-2 and TRBJ2-2, reads GAGVSQSPSNKVTEKGKDVELRCDPISGHTALYWYRQSLGQGLEFLIYFQGNSAPDKSGLPSDRFSAERTGGSVSTLTIQRTQQEDSAVYLCASQGQANTGELFFGEGSRLTVL.

The chain is built from TRBV6-1 and TRBJ2-7; a weak D match, TRBD1 (5 bases). V was pared by 6 bases and J by 2 bases, with 8 bases between. The germline V gene has CDR1 MNHNS and CDR2 SASEGT. The CDR3 contains 12 residues. CDR3 nucleotide sequence: TGTGCCAGCAGGGACAATACCTACGAGCAGTACTTC. Amino acid sequence: CASRDNTYEQYF.

The chain joins TRBV2 to TRBJ2-7; 10 bases align to TRBD2. J was trimmed by 9 bases and V by 3 bases; bases with no gene match: 8. The CDR3 sequence is 14 residues long. Germline V gene sequence: CDR1 SNHLY, CDR2 FYNNEI. The CDR3 DNA sequence: TGTGCCAGCAGTGAGCAGCGGGAGGGCCTAGGGCAGTACGTC. It codes for CASSEQREGLGQYV.

This clone appeared a few times. The chain uses TRBV10-3 and TRBJ2-3; 9 positions agree with TRBD1. The junction had 7 bases not matched to a gene; V was cut back by 2 bases and J by 4 bases. CDR1 is ENHRY, CDR2 SYGVKD, per germline. The CDR3 loop spans 16 amino acids. CDR3 sequence (DNA): TGTGCCATCAGTGAGCGAGGGACAGGGAATGCAGATACGCAGTATTTT. Translation: CAISERGTGNADTQYF.

This rearrangement joins TRBV5-1 to TRBJ1-2; 9 bases agree with TRBD1. The CDR3 loop spans 14 amino acids. CDR1 and CDR2 from the germline V gene are SGHRS and YFSETQ. The V and J ends lost 0 bases and 3 bases, in that order; junction bases with no gene match: 0. CDR3 in DNA: TGCGCCAGCAGCTTGGGACAGGGGGACTATGGCTACACCTTC. Amino acids: CASSLGQGDYGYTF.

J is TRBJ2-2 and V is TRBV19, with 8 nucleotides matching TRBD2. V dropped 3 bases and J dropped 4; count of bases not matched to a gene: 4. The CDR3 runs 15 residues. Germline CDR1 and CDR2: LNHDA and SQIVND (reference sequence). CDR3 protein: CASSILAGPTGELFF. CDR3 bases: TGTGCCAGTAGTATCTTAGCGGGGCCCACCGGGGAGCTGTTTTTT.

The V and J genes are TRBV18 and TRBJ2-1; 9 bases map to TRBD2. Germline values: CDR1 KGHSH, CDR2 LQKENI. V trimming: 3 bases; J trimming: 3 bases; junction bases outside the gene matches: 6. The CDR3 has 16 residues. The CDR3 region is CASSPAGGPSYNEQFF. For the CDR3, the DNA is TGTGCCAGCTCACCGGCGGGAGGGCCGAGCTACAATGAGCAGTTCTTC.

The V call is TRBV19, the J call TRBJ2-3; D gene ambiguous. The CDR3 runs 14 residues. Germline CDR1 LNHDA, CDR2 SQIVND (reference sequence). V was pared by 11 bases and J by 5 bases, with 20 bases between. CDR3 nucleotide sequence: TGTGCCCGTGTCCTCCTTGTGGGCAGAGATACGCAGTATTTT. Its translation is CARVLLVGRDTQYF.

V usage is TRBV27 and J usage is TRBJ2-7, with TRBD1 as a possible D gene (5 bases). The germline V gene encodes CDR1 MNHEY and CDR2 SMNVEV (reference sequence). The CDR3 consists of 14 residues. Trimming stripped 6 bases from V and 0 bases from J, with 12 bases between. CDR3 amino acids: CASSRDSPSYEQYV. In DNA, the CDR3 is TGTGCCAGCAGCCGCGACAGCCCCTCCTACGAGCAGTACGTC.

The rearrangement joins TRBV6-5 to TRBJ1-5, with no clear D. The germline CDR1 and CDR2 sequences are MNHEY and SVGAGI. Trimming removed 5 bases from V and 9 bases from J, with 14 bases in between. The CDR3 spans 13 residues. CDR3 nucleotide sequence: TGTGCCAGCAGTGAAAACTCCGGTCCGCCCCAGCATTTT. Encoded protein: CASSENSGPPQHF.

The genes are TRBV19 and TRBJ1-2; the match to TRBD1 covers 12 bases. The CDR3 spans 14 residues. The ends lost 8 bases at V and 6 bases at J; junction bases unmatched: 7. Germline V gene lookup returns CDR1 LNHDA and CDR2 SQIVND (reference sequence). CDR3 coding DNA: TGTGCCAGTTCTTACCGGGACAGGGGGCATGGCTACACCTTC. Its protein product is CASSYRDRGHGYTF.